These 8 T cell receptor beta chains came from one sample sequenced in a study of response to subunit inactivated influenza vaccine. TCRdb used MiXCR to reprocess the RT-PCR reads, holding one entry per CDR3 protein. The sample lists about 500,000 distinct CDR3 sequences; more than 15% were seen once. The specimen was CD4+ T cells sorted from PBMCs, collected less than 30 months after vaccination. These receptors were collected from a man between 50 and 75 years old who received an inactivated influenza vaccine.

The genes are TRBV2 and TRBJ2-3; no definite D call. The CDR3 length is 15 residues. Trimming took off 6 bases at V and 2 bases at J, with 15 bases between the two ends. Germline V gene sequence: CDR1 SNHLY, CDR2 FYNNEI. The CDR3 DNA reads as TGTGCCAGCAGAGAAAGAGCCCGGTACACAGATACGCAGTATTTT. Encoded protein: CASRERARYTDTQYF.

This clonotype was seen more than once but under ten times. This CDR3 reads CASSLDVLTSGILYNEQFF. Here the CDR3 DNA reads TGTGCCAGCAGCTTGGATGTCTTGACTAGCGGGATCCTCTACAATGAGCAGTTCTTC. The V call is TRBV5-6, the J call TRBJ2-1; 11 bases align to TRBD2. J gave up 3 bases and V 0 bases, and 11 bases lay outside the gene matches. CDR1 is SGHDT, CDR2 YYEEEE, per germline. This CDR3 is 19 amino acids long.

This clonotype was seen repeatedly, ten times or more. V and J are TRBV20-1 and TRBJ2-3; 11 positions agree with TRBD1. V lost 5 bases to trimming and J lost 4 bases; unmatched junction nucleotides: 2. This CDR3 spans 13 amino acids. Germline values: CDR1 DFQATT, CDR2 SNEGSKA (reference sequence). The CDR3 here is CSAPGQGADTQYF. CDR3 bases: TGCAGTGCTCCGGGACAGGGGGCAGATACGCAGTATTTT.

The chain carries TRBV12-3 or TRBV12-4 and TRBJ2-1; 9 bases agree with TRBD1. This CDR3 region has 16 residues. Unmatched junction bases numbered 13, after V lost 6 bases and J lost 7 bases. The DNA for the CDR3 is TGTGCCAGCAGCCCTCCCCGGGGACAGGGCAGAAATGAGCAGTTCTTC. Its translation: CASSPPRGQGRNEQFF.

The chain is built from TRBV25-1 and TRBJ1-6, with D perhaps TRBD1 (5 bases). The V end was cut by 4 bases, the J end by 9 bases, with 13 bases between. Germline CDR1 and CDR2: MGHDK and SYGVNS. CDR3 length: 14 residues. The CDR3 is CASSAQGIGSPLHF. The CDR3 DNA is TGTGCCAGCAGTGCCCAGGGAATTGGTTCACCCCTCCACTTT.

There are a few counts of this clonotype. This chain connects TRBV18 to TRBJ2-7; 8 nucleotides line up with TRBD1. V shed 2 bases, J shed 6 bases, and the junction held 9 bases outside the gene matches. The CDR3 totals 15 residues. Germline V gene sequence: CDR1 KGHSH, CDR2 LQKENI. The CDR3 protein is CASSPGTGWPGEQYF. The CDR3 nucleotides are TGTGCCAGCTCACCAGGGACAGGATGGCCCGGCGAGCAGTACTTC.

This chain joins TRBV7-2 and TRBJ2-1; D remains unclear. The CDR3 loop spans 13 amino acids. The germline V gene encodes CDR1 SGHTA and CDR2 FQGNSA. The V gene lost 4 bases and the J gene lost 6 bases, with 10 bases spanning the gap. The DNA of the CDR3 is TGTGCCAGCAGCTGGGCGCGGTCCAATGAGCAGTTCTTC. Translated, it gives CASSWARSNEQFF.

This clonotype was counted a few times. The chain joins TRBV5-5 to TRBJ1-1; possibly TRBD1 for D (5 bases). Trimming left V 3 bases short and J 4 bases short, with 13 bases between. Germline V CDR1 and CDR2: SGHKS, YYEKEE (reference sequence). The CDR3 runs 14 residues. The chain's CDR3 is CASSSLDTGTEAFF. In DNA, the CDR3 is TGTGCCAGCAGCTCACTAGACACAGGCACTGAAGCTTTCTTT. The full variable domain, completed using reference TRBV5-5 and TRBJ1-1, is DAGVTQSPTHLIKTRGQQVTLRCSPISGHKSVSWYQQVLGQGPQFIFQYYEKEERGRGNFPDRFSARQFPNYSSELNVNALLLGDSALYLCASSSLDTGTEAFFGQGTRLTVV.